This TCR beta chain came from a study of shared clonotypes between healthy human individuals (dated by TCRdb to about 2020). At the level of the whole study: Three men and a couple of women, aged 18 to 49 years, made up the cohort. To increase sequencing depth and limit assay-specific biases, different laboratories used diverse techniques to prepare libraries and sequence TCR repertoires. For each donor, three plates each were used for CD4 naive and CD4 memory, two plates were used for CD8 naive, and one plate was used for CD8 memory. To estimate repertoire size and how much clonotypes are shared between individuals, the study performed deep sequencing of blood TCR repertoires from about five healthy adults. Between about 0.85 and 9.5 billion PBMCs per donor were obtained by leukapheresis. What the research found in general, with its limitations: Incomplete sequencing was indicated by rarefaction of sorted-subset datasets, despite the large sequencing depth. Clonotypes shared by all four sorted-subset donors showed higher generation probabilities than non-shared clonotypes. Roughly 5% of naive CD4, 3.5% of naive CD8, 2.3% of memory CD4, and 0.4% of memory CD8 clonotypes were shared across several donors. Only blood was sampled, and tissue TCR repertoires likely differ from those in blood. The small number of donors limited the genetic and exposure-history diversity represented. Estimated clonotype richness was generally larger for naive than for memory subsets. Pairwise subsampling indicated that sequencing depth was expected to affect the degree of clonotype sharing among donors.

The donors were healthy, HIV-negative adults who had no recently reported acute infections or vaccinations. All donors were Caucasian adults living in Nashville, Tennessee, USA. CD4+ T cells were enriched by magnetic negative selection, after which naive cells were positively selected on CD45RA and the negative fraction was taken as the memory subset. After blood collection by leukapheresis, PBMCs were isolated using Ficoll-Histopaque density gradient centrifugation and then cryopreserved in the vapor phase of liquid nitrogen. Analytical flow cytometry was used to check the purity and quantity of each magnetically sorted T cell population. Each sorted fraction had its genomic DNA isolated and then quantified by UV absorbance on a Nanodrop 2000c. Cut back by 7 bases and 2 bases, the V and J ends lie 12 bases apart. Inclusive of the bounding cysteine and phenylalanine, the CDR3 is 13 residues long. Here the CDR3 DNA is all that survives: 39 bases in frame from base 1. According to the germline V gene, CDR1 reads SGHRS and CDR2 reads YFSETQ.

Of note for this clone: No cognate antigen has been identified for it. No quality values exist for individual bases; no much larger clone is one base distant.

TCR CDR3 regions were amplified from genomic DNA by multiplex PCR using the deep immunoSEQ assay. For each cell subset, the extracted genomic DNA was distributed evenly across all wells of several immunoSEQ 96-well plates, and each plate served as one replicate. For sorted subsets, 200 to 250 ng genomic DNA, equal to tens of thousands of T cell genomes, was loaded into each replicate PCR. Purified libraries were measured with a Qubit 3.0 fluorometer, size-checked on a Bioanalyzer 2100, and measured again with the KAPA Library Quantification kit. A separate single-read 150-cycle Illumina NextSeq 550 flow cell was used to sequence each immunoSEQ 96-well plate. The authors' pipeline ran thus. The immunoSEQ output contained only junctional sequences without quality scores, so filtering could not match that applied to full-length reads. To assign V/J genes and CDR3, sequences were annotated against IMGT germline references using PyIR, a Python wrapper for IgBLAST v1.9. Any read was removed if the V/J assignment was weak (E-value above 1e-6), the CDR3 was missing, or the read contained stop codons, out-of-frame junctions, or ambiguous translated residues. V3J clonotypes were defined as sequences sharing an identical inferred V gene, J gene, and CDR3 amino acid sequence. The percentage overlap between two repertoires was calculated by dividing the number of shared unique clonotypes by the size of the smaller repertoire. Richness of each repertoire was evaluated using RTK rarefaction, the Chao1 estimator, and Recon v2.1 estimates of unobserved clonotypes. Generation probabilities were computed with OLGA for all TCRbeta clonotypes obtained by the gDNA method from several donors. The clones in this table, taken by TCRdb from immuneACCESS, are in-frame only. Not every clone is retained; where verified, under half of the shortfall comes from an unresolved V gene, and the cause of the rest is unknown. Clone size and V and J calls were adopted from that table, with D and trimming inferred from the DNA. This sample lists around 2.3 million clones; approximately 96% were detected once. The ten largest clonotypes hold approximately 0.13% of the sample.

The clonotype comes from a man aged 18-30 years in good health. The chain links TRBV5-1 with TRBJ1-1; there is no confident call for the D gene. The specimen sequenced was naive CD4+ T cells sorted from blood. The label giving this sample's cell subset or site can be read as: CD45RA+ positively selected. The CDR3 protein sequence reads: CASVAEANTEAFF. The nucleotide sequence is given as TGCGCCAGCGTCGCAGAGGCAAACACTGAAGCTTTCTTT.